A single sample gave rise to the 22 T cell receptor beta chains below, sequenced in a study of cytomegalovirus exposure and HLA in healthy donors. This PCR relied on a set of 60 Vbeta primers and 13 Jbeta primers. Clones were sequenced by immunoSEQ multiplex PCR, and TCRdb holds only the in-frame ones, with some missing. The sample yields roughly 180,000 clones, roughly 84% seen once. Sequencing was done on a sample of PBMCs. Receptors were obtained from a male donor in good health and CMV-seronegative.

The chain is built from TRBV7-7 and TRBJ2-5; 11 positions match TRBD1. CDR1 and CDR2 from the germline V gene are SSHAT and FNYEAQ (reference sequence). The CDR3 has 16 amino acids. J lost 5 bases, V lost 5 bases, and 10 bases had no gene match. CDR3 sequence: CASSPWTGGFKETQYF. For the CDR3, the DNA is TGTGCCAGCAGCCCGTGGACAGGGGGCTTTAAGGAGACCCAGTACTTC.

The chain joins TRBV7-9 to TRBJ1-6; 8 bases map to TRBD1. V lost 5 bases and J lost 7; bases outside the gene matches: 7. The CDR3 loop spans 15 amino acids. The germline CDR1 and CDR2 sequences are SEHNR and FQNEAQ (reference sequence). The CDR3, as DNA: TGTGCCAGCAGCCGTGGACAGGGCTGGAATTCACCCCTCCACTTT. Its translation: CASSRGQGWNSPLHF.

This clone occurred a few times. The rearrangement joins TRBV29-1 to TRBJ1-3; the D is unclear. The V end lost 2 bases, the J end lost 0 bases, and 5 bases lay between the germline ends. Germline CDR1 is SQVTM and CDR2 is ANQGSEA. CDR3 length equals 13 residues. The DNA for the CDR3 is TGCAGCGTTGAACGTAACTCTGGAAACACCATATATTTT. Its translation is CSVERNSGNTIYF.

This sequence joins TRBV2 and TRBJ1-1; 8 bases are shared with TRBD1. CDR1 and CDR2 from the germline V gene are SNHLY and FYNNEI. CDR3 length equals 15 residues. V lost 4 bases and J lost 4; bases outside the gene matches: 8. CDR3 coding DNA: TGTGCCAGCAGTGGGCAGGGGGCTGTTAGCACTGAAGCTTTCTTT. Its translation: CASSGQGAVSTEAFF. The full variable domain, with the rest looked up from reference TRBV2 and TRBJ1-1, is EPEVTQTPSHQVTQMGQEVILRCVPISNHLYFYWYRQILGQKVEFLVSFYNNEISEKSEIFDDQFSVERPDGSNFTLKIRSTKLEDSAMYFCASSGQGAVSTEAFFGQGTRLTVV.

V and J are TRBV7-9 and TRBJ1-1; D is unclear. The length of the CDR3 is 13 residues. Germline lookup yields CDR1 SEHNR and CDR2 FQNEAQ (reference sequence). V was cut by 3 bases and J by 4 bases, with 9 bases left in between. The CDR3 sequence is CASSFPLGTEAFF. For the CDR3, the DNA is TGTGCCAGCAGCTTCCCTCTAGGCACTGAAGCTTTCTTT.

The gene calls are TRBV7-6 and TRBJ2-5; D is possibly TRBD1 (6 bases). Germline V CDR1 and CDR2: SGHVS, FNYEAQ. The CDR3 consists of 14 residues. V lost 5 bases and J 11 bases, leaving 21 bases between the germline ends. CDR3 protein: CASSPTGPAVEQYF. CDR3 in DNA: TGTGCCAGCAGCCCAACAGGGCCCGCGGTGGAGCAGTACTTC.

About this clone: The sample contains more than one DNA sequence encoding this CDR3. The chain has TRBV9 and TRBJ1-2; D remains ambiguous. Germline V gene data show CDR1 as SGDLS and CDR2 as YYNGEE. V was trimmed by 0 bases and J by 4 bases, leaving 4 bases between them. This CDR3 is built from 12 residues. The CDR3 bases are TGTGCCAGCAGCGTAGACAGCTATGGCTACACCTTC. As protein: CASSVDSYGYTF.

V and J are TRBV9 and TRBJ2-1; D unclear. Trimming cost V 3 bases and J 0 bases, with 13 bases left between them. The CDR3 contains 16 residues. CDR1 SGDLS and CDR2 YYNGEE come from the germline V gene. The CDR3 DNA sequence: TGTGCCAGCAGCGGGAGCGCCTCCAGCTCCTACAATGAGCAGTTCTTC. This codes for CASSGSASSSYNEQFF.

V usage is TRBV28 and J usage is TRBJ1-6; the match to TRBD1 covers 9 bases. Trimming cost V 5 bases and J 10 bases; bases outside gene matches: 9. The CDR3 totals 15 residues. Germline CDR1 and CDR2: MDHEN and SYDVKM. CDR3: CASSDGGTGTSPLHF. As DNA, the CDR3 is TGTGCCAGCAGTGATGGGGGGACAGGGACATCACCCCTCCACTTT.

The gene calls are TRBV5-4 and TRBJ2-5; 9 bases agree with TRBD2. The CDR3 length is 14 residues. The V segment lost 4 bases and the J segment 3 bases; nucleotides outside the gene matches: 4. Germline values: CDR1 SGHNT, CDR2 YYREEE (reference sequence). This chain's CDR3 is CASSRGGGKETQYF. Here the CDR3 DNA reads TGTGCCAGCAGCCGCGGGGGGGGGAAAGAGACCCAGTACTTC.

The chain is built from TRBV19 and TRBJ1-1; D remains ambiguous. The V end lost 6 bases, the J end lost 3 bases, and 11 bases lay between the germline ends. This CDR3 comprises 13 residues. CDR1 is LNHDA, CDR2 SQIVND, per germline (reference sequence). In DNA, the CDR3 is TGTGCCAGTAGGCCATTGAGGGACACTGAAGCTTTCTTT. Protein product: CASRPLRDTEAFF.

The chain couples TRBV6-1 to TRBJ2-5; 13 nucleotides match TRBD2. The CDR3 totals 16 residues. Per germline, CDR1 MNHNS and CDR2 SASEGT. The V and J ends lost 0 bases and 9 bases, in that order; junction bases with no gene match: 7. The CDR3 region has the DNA TGTGCCAGCAGTGAAGCTTTACTAGCGGGAGGGAGTGCCCAGTACTTC. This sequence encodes CASSEALLAGGSAQYF.

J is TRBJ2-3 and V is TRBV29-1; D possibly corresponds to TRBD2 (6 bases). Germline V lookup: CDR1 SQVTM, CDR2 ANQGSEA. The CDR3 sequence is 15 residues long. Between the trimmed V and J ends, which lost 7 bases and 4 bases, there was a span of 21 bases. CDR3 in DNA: TGCAGCGCCATAAGCGGTGGGGGGATACCAGATACGCAGTATTTT. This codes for CSAISGGGIPDTQYF.

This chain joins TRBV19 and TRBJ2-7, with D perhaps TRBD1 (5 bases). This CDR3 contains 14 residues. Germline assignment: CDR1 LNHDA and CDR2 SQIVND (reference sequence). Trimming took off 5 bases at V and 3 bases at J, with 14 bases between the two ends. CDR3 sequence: CASSLQVSSYEQYF. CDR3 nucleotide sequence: TGTGCCAGTAGTCTACAGGTTTCGAGCTACGAGCAGTACTTC.

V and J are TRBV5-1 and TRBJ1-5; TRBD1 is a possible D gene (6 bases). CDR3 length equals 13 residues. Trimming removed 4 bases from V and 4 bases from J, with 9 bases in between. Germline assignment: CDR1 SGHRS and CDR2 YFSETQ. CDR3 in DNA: TGCGCCAGCAGCCCACAGGGAAATCAGCCCCAGCATTTT. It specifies CASSPQGNQPQHF.

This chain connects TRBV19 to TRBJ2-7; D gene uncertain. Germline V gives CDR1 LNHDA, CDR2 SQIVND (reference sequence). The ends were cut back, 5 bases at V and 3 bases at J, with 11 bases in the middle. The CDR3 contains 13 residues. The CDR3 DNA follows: TGTGCCAGTAGTCTCCAGGCCTACTACGAGCAGTACTTC. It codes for CASSLQAYYEQYF. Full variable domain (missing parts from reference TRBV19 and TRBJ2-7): DGGITQSPKYLFRKEGQNVTLSCEQNLNHDAMYWYRQDPGQGLRLIYYSQIVNDFQKGDIAEGYSVSREKKESFPLTVTSAQKNPTAFYLCASSLQAYYEQYFGPGTRLTVT.

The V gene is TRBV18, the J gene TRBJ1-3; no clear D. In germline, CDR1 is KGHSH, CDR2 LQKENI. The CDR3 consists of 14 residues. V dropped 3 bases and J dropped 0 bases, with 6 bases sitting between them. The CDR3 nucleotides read TGTGCCAGCTCACCCCAGAACTCTGGAAACACCATATATTTT. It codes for CASSPQNSGNTIYF.

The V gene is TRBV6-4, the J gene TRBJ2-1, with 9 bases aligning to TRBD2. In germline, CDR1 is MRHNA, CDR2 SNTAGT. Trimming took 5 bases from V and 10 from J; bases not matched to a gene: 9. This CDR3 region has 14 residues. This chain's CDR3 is CASSTLAGSSEQFF. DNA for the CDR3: TGTGCCAGCAGTACGCTAGCGGGGTCCAGCGAGCAGTTCTTC.

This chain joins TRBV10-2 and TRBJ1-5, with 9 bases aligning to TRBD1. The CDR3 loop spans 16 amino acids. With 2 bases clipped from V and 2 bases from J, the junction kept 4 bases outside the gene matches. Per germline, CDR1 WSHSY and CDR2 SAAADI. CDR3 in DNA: TGCGCCAGCAGTGAGCTACAGGGGGCAGGCAATCAGCCCCAGCATTTT. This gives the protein CASSELQGAGNQPQHF.

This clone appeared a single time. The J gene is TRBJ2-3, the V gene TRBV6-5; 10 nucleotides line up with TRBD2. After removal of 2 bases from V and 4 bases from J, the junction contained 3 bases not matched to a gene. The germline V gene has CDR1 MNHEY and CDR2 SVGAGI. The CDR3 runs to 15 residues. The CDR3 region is CASSYASGRPDTQYF. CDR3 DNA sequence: TGTGCCAGCAGTTACGCTAGCGGGAGACCAGATACGCAGTATTTT.

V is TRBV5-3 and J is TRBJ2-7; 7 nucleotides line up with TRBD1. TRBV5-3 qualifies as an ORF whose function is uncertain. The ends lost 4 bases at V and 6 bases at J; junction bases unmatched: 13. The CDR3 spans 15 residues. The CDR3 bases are TGTGCCAGAAGCCCGAACCGACAGGGTTCGGGCGAGCAGTACTTC. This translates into CARSPNRQGSGEQYF.

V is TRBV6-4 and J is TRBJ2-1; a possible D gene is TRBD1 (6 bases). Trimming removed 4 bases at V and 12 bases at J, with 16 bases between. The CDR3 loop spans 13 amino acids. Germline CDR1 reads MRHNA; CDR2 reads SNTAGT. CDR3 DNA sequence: TGTGCCAGCAGTGGGGGGCCCCAGGGGACGCAGTTCTTC. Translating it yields CASSGGPQGTQFF.